The 22 T cell receptor beta chains listed next were all sequenced from one sample in a study of CD4+ T cells in melanoma. Assay used: immunoSEQ multiplex PCR; TCRdb lists only in-frame clones, some missing. The sample has about 7,100 clones; 52% are singletons. The specimen was cells from a culture (not recorded whether cultured in vitro). Receptors originate from a human donor with melanoma.

The chain has TRBV7-9 and TRBJ2-1; 9 nucleotides line up with TRBD1. The trim removed 5 bases at V and 2 bases at J, leaving 4 bases unmatched. The CDR3 sequence is 15 residues long. CDR1 is SEHNR, CDR2 FQNEAQ, per germline (reference sequence). The CDR3 nucleotides read TGTGCCAGCAGCCGTACAGGGGGCCCCTACAATGAGCAGTTCTTC. The encoded protein is CASSRTGGPYNEQFF.

This clone was detected a few times. This sequence joins TRBV5-1 and TRBJ1-5; D is unclear. Trimming cost V 0 bases and J 7 bases, with 20 bases left between them. CDR1 and CDR2 (germline): SGHRS, YFSETQ. The CDR3 is 17 residues long. This chain's CDR3 is CASSLVLRPGNLQPQHF. The DNA of the CDR3 is TGCGCCAGCAGCTTGGTTCTTAGGCCAGGTAATCTACAGCCCCAGCATTTT.

This chain connects TRBV6-6 to TRBJ2-2; weak D call: TRBD2 (6 bases). The CDR3 is made up of 16 amino acids. Germline V gene lookup returns CDR1 MNHNY and CDR2 SVGAGI (reference sequence). The V gene lost 2 bases and the J gene lost 4 bases, with 14 bases spanning the gap. The CDR3 spells CASSYVVGGSTGELFF. CDR3 coding DNA: TGTGCCAGCAGTTACGTCGTCGGGGGATCCACCGGGGAGCTGTTTTTT.

The chain joins TRBV6-5 to TRBJ1-2; 7 bases map to TRBD1. With V trimmed by 5 bases and J by 6 bases, 12 bases remained unmatched. Per germline, CDR1 MNHEY and CDR2 SVGAGI. This CDR3 comprises 15 residues. CDR3 DNA sequence: TGTGCCAGCAGTCGGGACAGACTCATTTATGATGGCTACACCTTC. Encoded protein: CASSRDRLIYDGYTF.

The chain couples TRBV7-9 to TRBJ2-2, with 12 bases matching TRBD1. Germline V gene lookup returns CDR1 SEHNR and CDR2 FQNEAQ (reference sequence). The CDR3 runs 17 residues. The J segment lost 0 bases and the V segment lost 4 bases, leaving 3 bases of the junction unmatched. CDR3: CASSSGTGGANTGELFF. CDR3 nucleotide sequence: TGTGCCAGCAGCTCCGGGACAGGGGGCGCGAACACCGGGGAGCTGTTTTTT.

V and J are TRBV4-2 and TRBJ2-6; 7 bases fit TRBD1. The length of the CDR3 is 18 residues. V lost 1 base and J lost 0; bases outside the gene matches: 6. The germline V gene encodes CDR1 LGHNA and CDR2 YNFKEQ. The DNA for the CDR3 is TGTGCCAGCAGCCAAGTTAAGGGACAGCTCTCTGGGGCCAACGTCCTGACTTTC. It yields the protein CASSQVKGQLSGANVLTF.

The genes are TRBV5-1 and TRBJ1-3; D gene uncertain. Germline CDR1 reads SGHRS; CDR2 reads YFSETQ. The CDR3 sequence is 15 residues long. V was pared by 6 bases and J by 2 bases, with 15 bases between. The CDR3 is CASTDPGGPGNTIYF. CDR3 bases: TGCGCCAGCACCGACCCGGGTGGACCTGGAAACACCATATATTTT.

The chain carries TRBV28 and TRBJ2-5; D uncertain. Trimming took off 1 base at V and 4 bases at J, with 10 bases between the two ends. The CDR3 is made up of 14 amino acids. Germline assignment: CDR1 MDHEN and CDR2 SYDVKM. The CDR3 spells CASSLSLVRETQYF. Written as DNA, the CDR3 is TGTGCCAGCAGTTTATCGCTAGTGAGAGAGACCCAGTACTTC. The entire variable domain, with the rest obtained from reference TRBV28 and TRBJ2-5, is as follows: DVKVTQSSRYLVKRTGEKVFLECVQDMDHENMFWYRQDPGLGLRLIYFSYDVKMKEKGDIPEGYSVSREKKERFSLILESASTNQTSMYLCASSLSLVRETQYFGPGTRLLVL.

This chain uses TRBV5-4 with TRBJ1-2; 7 bases align to TRBD1. This CDR3 region has 15 residues. Trimming cost V 1 base and J 6 bases; bases outside gene matches: 9. Germline V gives CDR1 SGHNT, CDR2 YYREEE (reference sequence). The CDR3 nucleotides read TGTGCCAGCAGCTTGACGGGGAAGGGGGCAGATGGCTACACCTTC. Amino acids: CASSLTGKGADGYTF.

The chain combines TRBV14 with TRBJ2-7; tentative D call: TRBD1 (6 bases). V dropped 0 bases and J dropped 4 bases, with 13 bases sitting between them. Germline V gene sequence: CDR1 SGHDN, CDR2 FVKESK. CDR3 length equals 15 residues. CDR3 DNA sequence: TGTGCCAGCAGCCAAGATAGGGCCAGGGGATACGAGCAGTACTTC. Residues: CASSQDRARGYEQYF.

This clone was observed a handful of times. For the CDR3, the DNA is TGCGCCAGCAGCTTGGTTCCCGGGGGAATCACTGAAGCTTTCTTT. Encoded protein: CASSLVPGGITEAFF. The chain is built from TRBV5-1 and TRBJ1-1; a weak D match, TRBD1 (5 bases). Trimming pared 0 bases from V and 4 bases from J, leaving 13 bases between. The CDR3 runs to 15 residues. Germline loops: CDR1 SGHRS, CDR2 YFSETQ.

The chain recombines TRBV5-4 with TRBJ2-1, with 7 positions matching TRBD1. This CDR3 is built from 13 residues. Germline V lookup: CDR1 SGHNT, CDR2 YYREEE (reference sequence). The V segment lost 0 bases and the J segment 8 bases; nucleotides outside the gene matches: 2. CDR3 nucleotide sequence: TGTGCCAGCAGCTTGGTTACAGGGGATGAGCAGTTCTTC. It yields the protein CASSLVTGDEQFF.

This chain links TRBV11-2 with TRBJ1-6, with D unresolved. The CDR3 is 13 amino acids. The ends were cut back, 6 bases at V and 6 bases at J, with 9 bases in the middle. Germline CDR1 SGHAT, CDR2 FQNNGV. CDR3 loop: CASRGEFNSPLHF. For the CDR3, the DNA is TGTGCCAGCAGAGGAGAATTTAATTCACCCCTCCACTTT.

V usage is TRBV5-1 and J usage is TRBJ1-1; D may be TRBD1 (5 bases). The V gene's germline CDR1 is SGHRS and CDR2 YFSETQ. Deletions cut 8 bases from V and 3 bases from J, with 20 bases between. The CDR3 contains 15 residues. CDR3 region: CASKRGPGGYTEAFF. The CDR3 nucleotides are TGCGCCAGTAAACGGGGTCCGGGGGGGTACACTGAAGCTTTCTTT.

The V and J genes are TRBV9 and TRBJ1-4; D gene uncertain. Germline V gene data show CDR1 as SGDLS and CDR2 as YYNGEE. This CDR3 region has 15 residues. Trimming left V 3 bases short and J 6 bases short, with 15 bases between. CDR3 DNA: TGTGCCAGCAGCGCTGGCATAATTATCGATGAAAAACTGTTTTTT. As protein: CASSAGIIIDEKLFF.

This clone appeared a few times. The chain links TRBV5-1 to TRBJ1-6; D possibly corresponds to TRBD1 (5 bases). The CDR3 loop spans 15 amino acids. From germline, CDR1 is SGHRS and CDR2 YFSETQ. Trimming took 1 base from V and 9 from J, leaving 14 bases between them. This CDR3 is CASSLRIGESSPLHF. CDR3 sequence (DNA): TGCGCCAGCAGCTTGCGTATAGGGGAGTCTTCACCCCTCCACTTT.

This clone was seen only a few times. The chain links TRBV7-9 to TRBJ1-1, with D perhaps matching TRBD1 (5 bases). The V end was cut by 8 bases, the J end by 0 bases, with 10 bases between. The CDR3 sequence is 13 residues long. Germline lookup yields CDR1 SEHNR and CDR2 FQNEAQ (reference sequence). Here the CDR3 reads CASDPRVNTEAFF. In DNA form, the CDR3 reads TGTGCCAGCGACCCCAGGGTGAACACTGAAGCTTTCTTT.

The J gene is TRBJ2-1, the V gene TRBV30; the D gene is possibly TRBD1 (6 bases). Germline CDR1 reads GTSNPN; CDR2 reads SVGIG (reference sequence). Deletions cut 0 bases from V and 8 bases from J, with 8 bases between. The CDR3 consists of 12 residues. CDR3 in amino acids: CAWSVQGYEQFF. CDR3 DNA: TGTGCCTGGAGTGTACAGGGATATGAGCAGTTCTTC.

V and J are TRBV6-1 and TRBJ1-2; no firm D call. The CDR3 sequence is 13 residues long. V lost 3 bases, J lost 0 bases, and 5 bases lay in between. CDR1 and CDR2 from the germline V gene are MNHNS and SASEGT. CDR3 nucleotides: TGTGCCAGCAGTGATAGACCTAACTATGGCTACACCTTC. Amino acids: CASSDRPNYGYTF.

V gene TRBV2 combines with J gene TRBJ1-1, with 8 positions matching TRBD1. This CDR3 has 13 amino acids. Germline lookup yields CDR1 SNHLY and CDR2 FYNNEI. Unmatched junction bases numbered 3, after V lost 5 bases and J lost 4 bases. CDR3 bases: TGTGCCAGCAGTTCTACAGGGGGCACTGAAGCTTTCTTT. This gives the protein CASSSTGGTEAFF. Supplemented by reference TRBV2 and TRBJ1-1, the full variable domain reads EPEVTQTPSHQVTQMGQEVILRCVPISNHLYFYWYRQILGQKVEFLVSFYNNEISEKSEIFDDQFSVERPDGSNFTLKIRSTKLEDSAMYFCASSSTGGTEAFFGQGTRLTVV.

The rearrangement joins TRBV9 to TRBJ1-6; D perhaps matches TRBD1 (6 bases). Trimming removed 4 bases from V and 2 bases from J, with 10 bases in between. Germline-derived CDR1 and CDR2 are SGDLS and YYNGEE. The CDR3 totals 15 residues. DNA for the CDR3: TGTGCCAGCAGCCATGGGGGCGCCTATAATTCACCCCTCCACTTT. Translating gives CASSHGGAYNSPLHF.

The chain is built from TRBV6-5 and TRBJ1-2; a weak D match, TRBD1 (5 bases). In germline, CDR1 is MNHEY, CDR2 SVGAGI. This CDR3 comprises 12 residues. V gave up 2 bases and J gave up 8 bases, with 9 bases separating them. CDR3 sequence (DNA): TGTGCCAGCAGTTACAGGGGAGAGGGCTACACCTTC. Encoded protein: CASSYRGEGYTF.